The 20 T cell receptor beta chains below come from one sample, sequenced in a study of blood T cells in healthy people across ages (dated by TCRdb to 2014 to 2015). The library was produced with 5' RACE. The sequencing machine was an Illumina HiSeq 2500. The second PCR ran for about 6 to 12 cycles and used a J-beta primer mix along with a sample-barcoded 5' primer. The public sequencing data were trimmed at Q25 with fastp and processed into clonotypes with MiXCR by TCRdb, which kept only in-frame beta chains. Every distinct CDR3 protein forms one entry, paired with its most common genes and DNA. This sample gives approximately 1.5 million distinct CDR3 sequences in total; approximately 43% of them show up just once. Clones ranked in the top ten supply about 4% of the sample. Sequenced input: blood. These receptors were collected from a woman aged 18-29 years in good health.

The DNA for the CDR3 is TGTGCCAGCAGCCAAACGACTAGCGGCACAGATACGCAGTATTTT. Translation: CASSQTTSGTDTQYF. This chain connects TRBV3-1 to TRBJ2-3, with TRBD2 identical over 8 bases. CDR1 and CDR2 from the germline V gene are LGHDT and YNNKEL (reference sequence). The CDR3 has 15 residues. The V gene end was trimmed by 2 bases and the J gene end by 1 base; junction bases not matched to a gene: 2.

This clonotype was detected only a few times. DNA of the CDR3: TGTGCCAGCAGTCGACGGGATAATTCACCCCTCCACTTT. It is translated as CASSRRDNSPLHF. The chain uses TRBV12-3 or TRBV12-4 and TRBJ1-6; no reliable D call. This CDR3 comprises 13 residues. With 5 bases removed from V and 5 bases from J, the gap between germline ends came to 7 bases.

This clonotype has more than one count but fewer than ten. The chain uses TRBV15 and TRBJ2-7, with D maybe TRBD1 (6 bases). V was cut by 0 bases and J by 5 bases, with 11 bases left in between. Looked up from germline, CDR1 is LNHNV and CDR2 is YYDKDF (reference sequence). This CDR3 contains 14 residues. This CDR3 is CATSRDRDNDEQYF. CDR3 DNA: TGTGCCACCAGCAGAGATAGGGACAATGACGAGCAGTACTTC.

The chain links TRBV2 to TRBJ1-6; perhaps TRBD1 as D (5 bases). Trimming took off 6 bases at V and 0 bases at J, with 21 bases between the two ends. Per germline, CDR1 SNHLY and CDR2 FYNNEI. This CDR3 has 19 amino acids. The DNA for the CDR3 is TGTGCCAGCAGCCGTCCCGGGACCCTCTCGAGCTCCTATAATTCACCCCTCCACTTT. Protein product: CASSRPGTLSSSYNSPLHF. Drawing the rest from reference TRBV2 and TRBJ1-6, the complete variable domain is EPEVTQTPSHQVTQMGQEVILRCVPISNHLYFYWYRQILGQKVEFLVSFYNNEISEKSEIFDDQFSVERPDGSNFTLKIRSTKLEDSAMYFCASSRPGTLSSSYNSPLHFGNGTRLTVT.

This clonotype was recorded a few times. This chain joins TRBV29-1 and TRBJ2-7; D is unresolved. Germline values: CDR1 SQVTM, CDR2 ANQGSEA. V shed 4 bases and J shed 0 bases, with 7 bases lying between them. There are 12 residues in the CDR3. CDR3 amino acids: CSVVDNSYEQYF. The CDR3 coding sequence is TGCAGCGTTGTAGACAACTCCTACGAGCAGTACTTC.

The J gene is TRBJ1-5, the V gene TRBV27; tentative D call: TRBD1 (5 bases). Germline assignment: CDR1 MNHEY and CDR2 SMNVEV (reference sequence). The CDR3 has 14 residues. The germline V and J ends were trimmed by 3 bases and 3 bases, with 9 bases remaining between them. Here the CDR3 reads CASSLGQHNQPQHF. CDR3 DNA: TGTGCCAGCAGTTTGGGGCAGCACAATCAGCCCCAGCATTTT.

The V call is TRBV10-3, the J call TRBJ2-7, with 9 positions matching TRBD1. Germline values: CDR1 ENHRY, CDR2 SYGVKD. The CDR3 is 16 amino acids. V was pared by 0 bases and J by 0 bases, with 3 bases of the junction left unmatched. The CDR3 sequence is CAISESGTGNSYEQYF. DNA for the CDR3: TGTGCCATCAGTGAGTCCGGGACAGGGAACTCCTACGAGCAGTACTTC.

V gene TRBV7-8 combines with J gene TRBJ2-7; TRBD2 agrees at 7 bases. Germline V CDR1 and CDR2: SGHVS, FQNEAQ. This CDR3 region has 13 residues. The V segment lost 10 bases and the J segment 7 bases; nucleotides outside the gene matches: 13. In nucleotides, the CDR3 is TGTGCCACAAAACTAGCGCCCAACAATGAGCAGTACTTC. Protein sequence: CATKLAPNNEQYF.

The chain uses TRBV29-1 and TRBJ2-5, with TRBD1 matching over 7 bases. The DNA end is more similar to TRBJ2-7, so the J call may be wrong. The CDR3 extends over 13 amino acids. Germline assignment: CDR1 SQVTM and CDR2 ANQGSEA. Here the CDR3 reads CSVATGNNYEQYF. For the CDR3, the DNA is TGCAGCGTAGCGACAGGGAATAATTACGAGCAGTACTTC.

The CDR3 sequence is CASSTPSSEQFF. The CDR3 bases are TGTGCCAGCAGTACTCCGAGTAGTGAGCAGTTCTTC. This rearrangement joins TRBV27 to TRBJ2-1; D gene uncertain. Trimming removed 5 bases at V and 9 bases at J, with 11 bases between. CDR1 MNHEY and CDR2 SMNVEV come from the germline V gene (reference sequence). The CDR3 contains 12 residues.

This clonotype was observed many times. This chain links TRBV12-3 or TRBV12-4 with TRBJ2-1; D is possibly TRBD2 (5 bases). The CDR3 spans 11 residues. The germline V and J ends were trimmed by 6 bases and 9 bases, with 9 bases remaining between them. DNA of the CDR3: TGTGCCAGCAGCTTCCGGGGTGAGCAGTTCTTC. It codes for CASSFRGEQFF.

This clonotype has a handful of counts. The chain has TRBV20-1 and TRBJ2-1, with D uncertain. The CDR3 contains 15 residues. Germline assignment: CDR1 DFQATT and CDR2 SNEGSKA (reference sequence). V lost 5 bases and J lost 2, with 16 bases in between. CDR3: CSALRALDAYNEQFF. The CDR3 DNA reads TGCAGTGCTCTCCGGGCCCTAGACGCCTACAATGAGCAGTTCTTC.

The chain has TRBV6-5 and TRBJ2-1, with D perhaps matching TRBD2 (5 bases). V dropped 4 bases and J dropped 5 bases, with 12 bases sitting between them. Germline CDR1 and CDR2: MNHEY and SVGAGI. The CDR3 runs to 14 residues. The CDR3: CASSFFGENNEQFF. CDR3 bases: TGTGCCAGCAGTTTCTTCGGGGAAAACAATGAGCAGTTCTTC.

This clonotype was seen a few times. This CDR3 is CASSYNRGTSGNNEQFF. In DNA form, the CDR3 reads TGTGCCAGCAGTTACAATCGGGGGACTAGCGGAAACAATGAGCAGTTCTTC. The V gene is TRBV6-6, the J gene TRBJ2-1, with 11 bases aligning to TRBD2. Germline V gene data show CDR1 as MNHNY and CDR2 as SVGAGI (reference sequence). Trimming took 2 bases from V and 5 from J; bases not matched to a gene: 8. The CDR3 totals 17 residues.

V gene TRBV15 combines with J gene TRBJ2-3; 10 positions agree with TRBD2. The CDR3 has 18 amino acids. Per the germline V gene, CDR1 is LNHNV and CDR2 is YYDKDF (reference sequence). The trim removed 7 bases at V and 2 bases at J, leaving 15 bases unmatched. The CDR3 region is CATNTPPLAGGVTDTQYF. As DNA, the CDR3 is TGTGCCACCAACACACCTCCTTTAGCGGGAGGAGTCACAGATACGCAGTATTTT. The entire variable domain, with the rest obtained from reference TRBV15 and TRBJ2-3, is as follows: DAMVIQNPRYQVTQFGKPVTLSCSQTLNHNVMYWYQQKSSQAPKLLFHYYDKDFNNEADTPDNFQSRRPNTSFCFLDIRSPGLGDTAMYLCATNTPPLAGGVTDTQYFGPGTRLTVL.

This rearrangement joins TRBV12-3 or TRBV12-4 to TRBJ2-1; 8 bases align to TRBD2. CDR3 size: 17 residues. V lost 5 bases to trimming and J lost 5 bases; unmatched junction nucleotides: 14. CDR3 loop: CASSPRGGRWINNEQFF. In DNA form, the CDR3 reads TGTGCCAGCAGTCCCCGGGGCGGGAGGTGGATAAACAATGAGCAGTTCTTC.

This clonotype was picked up a small number of times. The chain combines TRBV16 with TRBJ2-1; the match to TRBD2 covers 13 bases. The CDR3 is 15 residues long. The V gene end was trimmed by 4 bases and the J gene end by 7 bases; junction bases not matched to a gene: 4. CDR1 and CDR2 from the germline V gene are KGHSY and FQNENV. CDR3 sequence reads: CASSRTSGGSNEQFF. The DNA for the CDR3 is TGTGCCAGCAGCCGGACTAGCGGGGGTAGTAATGAGCAGTTCTTC.

Regarding this clonotype: A much larger clone is a single base away; this may be a read error. V is TRBV4-3 and J is TRBJ2-7; maybe TRBD2 (5 bases). Trimming shortened V by 2 bases and J by 4 bases, and 12 bases separated the two germline ends. CDR3 length equals 14 residues. Germline-derived CDR1 and CDR2 are LGHNA and YSLEER. CDR3 in DNA: TGCGCCAGCAGCCAATGCCGGGGTTCTTACGAGCAGTACTTC. It is translated as CASSQCRGSYEQYF.

J is TRBJ2-7 and V is TRBV6-2 or TRBV6-3, with TRBD1 matching over 10 bases. V lost 5 bases and J lost 5; bases outside the gene matches: 9. The germline V gene has CDR1 MNHEY and CDR2 SVGEGT. The CDR3 totals 15 residues. The CDR3 region has the DNA TGTGCCAGCAGTCCCGGGACAGGGGATTCCCACGAGCAGTACTTC. Encoded protein: CASSPGTGDSHEQYF.

This sequence joins TRBV3-1 and TRBJ2-1, with unresolved D. V lost 0 bases and J 3 bases, leaving 15 bases between the germline ends. Per germline, CDR1 LGHDT and CDR2 YNNKEL (reference sequence). CDR3 length: 17 amino acids. The CDR3, as DNA: TGTGCCAGCAGCCAAGATCCAGACATTATGGGCTACAATGAGCAGTTCTTC. Translated, it gives CASSQDPDIMGYNEQFF.